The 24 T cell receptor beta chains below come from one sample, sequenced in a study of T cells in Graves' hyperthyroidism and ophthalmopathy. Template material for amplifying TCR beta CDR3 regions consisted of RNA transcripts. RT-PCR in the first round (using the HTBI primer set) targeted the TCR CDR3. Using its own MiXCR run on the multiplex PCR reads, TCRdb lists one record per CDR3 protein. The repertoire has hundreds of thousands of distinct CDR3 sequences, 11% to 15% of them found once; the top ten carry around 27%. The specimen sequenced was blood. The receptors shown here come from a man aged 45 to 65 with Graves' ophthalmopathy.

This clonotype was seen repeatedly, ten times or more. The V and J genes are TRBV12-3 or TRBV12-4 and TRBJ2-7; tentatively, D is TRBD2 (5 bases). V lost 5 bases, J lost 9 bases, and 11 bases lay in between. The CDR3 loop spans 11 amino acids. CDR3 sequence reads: CASSLRRAQYF. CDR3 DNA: TGTGCCAGCAGTCTAAGGCGGGCGCAGTACTTC.

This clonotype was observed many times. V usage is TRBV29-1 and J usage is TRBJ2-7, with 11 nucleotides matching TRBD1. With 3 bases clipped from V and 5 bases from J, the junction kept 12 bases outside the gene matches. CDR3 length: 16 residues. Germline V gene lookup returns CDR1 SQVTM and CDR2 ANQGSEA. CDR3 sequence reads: CSVDTPGQGELDEQYF. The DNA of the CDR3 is TGCAGCGTTGACACCCCGGGACAGGGGGAATTAGACGAGCAGTACTTC.

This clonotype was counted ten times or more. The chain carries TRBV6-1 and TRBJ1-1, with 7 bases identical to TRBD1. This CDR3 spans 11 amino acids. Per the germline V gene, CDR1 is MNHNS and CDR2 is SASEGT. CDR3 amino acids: CVTDRATEAFF. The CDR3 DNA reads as TGTGTCACAGACAGGGCCACTGAAGCTTTCTTT.

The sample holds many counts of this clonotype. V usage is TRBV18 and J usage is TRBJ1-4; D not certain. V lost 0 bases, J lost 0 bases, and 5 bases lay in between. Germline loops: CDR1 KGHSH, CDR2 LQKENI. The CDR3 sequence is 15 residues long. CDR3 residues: CASSPPGTTNEKLFF. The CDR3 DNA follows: TGTGCCAGCTCACCACCGGGAACAACTAATGAAAAACTGTTTTTT. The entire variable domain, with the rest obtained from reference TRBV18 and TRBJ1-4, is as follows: NAGVMQNPRHLVRRRGQEARLRCSPMKGHSHVYWYRQLPEEGLKFMVYLQKENIIDESGMPKERFSAEFPKEGPSILRIQQVVRGDSAAYFCASSPPGTTNEKLFFGSGTQLSVL.

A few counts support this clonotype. CDR3 sequence: CASSQEGPAGGWETQYF. CDR3 coding DNA: TGTGCCAGCAGCCAAGAAGGGCCGGCGGGTGGGTGGGAGACCCAGTACTTC. The genes are TRBV3-1 and TRBJ2-5; possible D gene TRBD2, 5 bases. The CDR3 covers 17 residues. Germline values: CDR1 LGHDT, CDR2 YNNKEL (reference sequence). V lost 0 bases and J 5 bases, leaving 19 bases between the germline ends.

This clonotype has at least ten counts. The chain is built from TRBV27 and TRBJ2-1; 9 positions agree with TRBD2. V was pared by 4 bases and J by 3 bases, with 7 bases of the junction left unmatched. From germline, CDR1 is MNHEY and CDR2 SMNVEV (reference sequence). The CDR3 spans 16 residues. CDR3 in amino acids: CASSSLSGGLYNEQFF. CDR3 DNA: TGTGCCAGCAGTTCCCTTAGCGGGGGACTCTACAATGAGCAGTTCTTC.

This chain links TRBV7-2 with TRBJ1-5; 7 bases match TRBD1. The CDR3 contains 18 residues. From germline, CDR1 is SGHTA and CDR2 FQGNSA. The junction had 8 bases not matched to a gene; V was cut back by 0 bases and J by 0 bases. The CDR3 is CASSLAHRDRHSNQPQHF. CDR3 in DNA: TGTGCCAGCAGCTTAGCGCATAGGGACAGACATAGCAATCAGCCCCAGCATTTT.

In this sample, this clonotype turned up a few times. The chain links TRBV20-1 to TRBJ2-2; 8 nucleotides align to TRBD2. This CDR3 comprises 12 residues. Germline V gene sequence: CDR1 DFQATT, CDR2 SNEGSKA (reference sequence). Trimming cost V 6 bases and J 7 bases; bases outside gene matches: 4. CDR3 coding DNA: TGCAGTGCGACGGGGGGGGGCGGGGAGCTGTTTTTT. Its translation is CSATGGGGELFF.

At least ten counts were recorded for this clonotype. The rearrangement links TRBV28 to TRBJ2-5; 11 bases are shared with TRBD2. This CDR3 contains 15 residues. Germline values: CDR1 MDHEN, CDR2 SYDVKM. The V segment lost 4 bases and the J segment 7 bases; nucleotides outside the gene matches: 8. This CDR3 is CASSSPPLAGGTQYF. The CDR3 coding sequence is TGTGCCAGCAGTTCCCCGCCCCTAGCGGGGGGGACCCAGTACTTC.

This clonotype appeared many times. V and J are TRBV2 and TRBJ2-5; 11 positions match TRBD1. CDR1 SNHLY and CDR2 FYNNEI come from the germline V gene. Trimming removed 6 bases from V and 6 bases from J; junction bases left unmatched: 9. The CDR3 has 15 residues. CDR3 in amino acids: CASRAGTGGGKTQYF. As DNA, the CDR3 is TGTGCCAGCAGAGCCGGGACAGGGGGAGGAAAGACCCAGTACTTC.

Here the CDR3 DNA reads TGTGCCATCAGTGAGGGGGCAGGTCTCGACAATGAGCAGTTCTTC. Protein: CAISEGAGLDNEQFF. The V call is TRBV10-3, the J call TRBJ2-1; tentative D call: TRBD1 (5 bases). Trimming removed 2 bases from V and 5 bases from J, with 13 bases in between. CDR1 and CDR2 (germline): ENHRY, SYGVKD. This CDR3 contains 15 residues.

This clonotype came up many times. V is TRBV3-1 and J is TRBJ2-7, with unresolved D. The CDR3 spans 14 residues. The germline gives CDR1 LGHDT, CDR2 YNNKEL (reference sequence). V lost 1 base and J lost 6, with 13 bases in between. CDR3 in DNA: TGTGCCAGCAGCCAAGCCGGCAGGACCGGCGAGCAGTACTTC. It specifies CASSQAGRTGEQYF.

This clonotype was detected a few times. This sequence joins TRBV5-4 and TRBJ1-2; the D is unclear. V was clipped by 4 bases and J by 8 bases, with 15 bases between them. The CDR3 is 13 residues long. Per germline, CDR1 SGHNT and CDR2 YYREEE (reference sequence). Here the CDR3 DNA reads TGTGCCAGCAGCCGAATACGGGAACAAGGCTACACCTTC. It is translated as CASSRIREQGYTF.

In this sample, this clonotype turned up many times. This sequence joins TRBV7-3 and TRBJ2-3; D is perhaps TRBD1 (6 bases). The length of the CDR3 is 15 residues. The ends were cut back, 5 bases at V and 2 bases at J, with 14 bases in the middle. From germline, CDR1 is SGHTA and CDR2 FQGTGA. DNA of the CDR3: TGTGCCAGCAGCCAAATTGGACAGCCCACAGATACGCAGTATTTT. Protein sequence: CASSQIGQPTDTQYF.

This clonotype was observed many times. The CDR3 DNA follows: TGCAGTGCTAAACACCCGGGACAGAGAAACACTGAAGCTTTCTTT. Protein sequence: CSAKHPGQRNTEAFF. This chain links TRBV20-1 with TRBJ1-1, with TRBD1 identical over 7 bases. This CDR3 region has 15 residues. V was pared by 4 bases and J by 2 bases, with 10 bases of the junction left unmatched. Germline values: CDR1 DFQATT, CDR2 SNEGSKA (reference sequence).

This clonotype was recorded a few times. The CDR3 sequence: CASSAGTVQETQYF. For the CDR3, the DNA is TGCGCCAGCAGCGCCGGGACAGTCCAAGAGACCCAGTACTTC. The chain combines TRBV10-1 with TRBJ2-5; 7 bases match TRBD1. Germline trimming cut 6 bases from V and 1 base from J; bases unmatched to any gene: 5. The CDR3 totals 14 residues. Germline CDR1 and CDR2: WNHNN and SYGVQD (reference sequence).

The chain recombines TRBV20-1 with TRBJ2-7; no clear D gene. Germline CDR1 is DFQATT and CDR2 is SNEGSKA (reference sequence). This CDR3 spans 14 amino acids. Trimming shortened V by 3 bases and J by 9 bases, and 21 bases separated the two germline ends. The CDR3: CSASGFSQSDGQYF. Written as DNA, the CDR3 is TGCAGTGCTAGCGGTTTCTCCCAGTCAGACGGGCAGTACTTC.

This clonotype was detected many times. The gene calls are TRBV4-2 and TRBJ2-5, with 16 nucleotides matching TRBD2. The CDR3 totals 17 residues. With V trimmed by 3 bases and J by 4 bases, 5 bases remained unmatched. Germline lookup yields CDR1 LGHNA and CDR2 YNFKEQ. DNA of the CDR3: TGTGCCAGCAGCCAGCCGGGACTAGCGGGAGGGGGAGAGACCCAGTACTTC. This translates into CASSQPGLAGGGETQYF.

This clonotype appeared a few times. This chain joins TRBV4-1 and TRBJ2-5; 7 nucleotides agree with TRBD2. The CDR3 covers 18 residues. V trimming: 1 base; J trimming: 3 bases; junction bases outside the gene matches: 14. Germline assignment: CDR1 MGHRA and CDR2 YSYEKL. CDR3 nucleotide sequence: TGCGCCAGCAGCCAAGCCGCTCGGGAGGCGGGAACAAAAGAGACCCAGTACTTC. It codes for CASSQAAREAGTKETQYF.

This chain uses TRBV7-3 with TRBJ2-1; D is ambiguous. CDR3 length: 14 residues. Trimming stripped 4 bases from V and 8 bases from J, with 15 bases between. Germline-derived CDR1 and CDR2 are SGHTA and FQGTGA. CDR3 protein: CASSSSPGVDEQFF. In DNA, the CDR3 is TGTGCCAGCAGCTCCTCCCCAGGTGTCGATGAGCAGTTCTTC. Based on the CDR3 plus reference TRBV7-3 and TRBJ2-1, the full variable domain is GAGVSQTPSNKVTEKGKYVELRCDPISGHTALYWYRQSLGQGPEFLIYFQGTGAADDSGLPNDRFFAVRPEGSVSTLKIQRTERGDSAVYLCASSSSPGVDEQFFGPGTRLTVL.

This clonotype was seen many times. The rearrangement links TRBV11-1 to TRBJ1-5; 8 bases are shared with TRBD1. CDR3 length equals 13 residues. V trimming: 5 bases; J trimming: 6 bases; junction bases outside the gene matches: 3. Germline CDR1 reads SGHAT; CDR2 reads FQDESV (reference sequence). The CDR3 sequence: CASSPDRAQPQHF. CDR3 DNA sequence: TGTGCCAGCAGCCCGGACAGGGCTCAGCCCCAGCATTTT.

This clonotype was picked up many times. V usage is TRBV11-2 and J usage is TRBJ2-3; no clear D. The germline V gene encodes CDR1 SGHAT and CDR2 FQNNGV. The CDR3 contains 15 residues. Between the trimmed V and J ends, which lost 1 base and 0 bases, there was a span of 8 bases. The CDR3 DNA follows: TGTGCCAGCAGCTTAGTTAGTGCTAGCACAGATACGCAGTATTTT. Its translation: CASSLVSASTDTQYF.

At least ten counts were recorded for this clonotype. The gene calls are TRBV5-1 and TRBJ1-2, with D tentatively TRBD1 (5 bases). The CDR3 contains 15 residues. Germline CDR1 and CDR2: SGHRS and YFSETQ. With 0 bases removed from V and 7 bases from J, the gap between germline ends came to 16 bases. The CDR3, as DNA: TGCGCCAGCAGCTTGGAATCGGGACTCCTGGCTGGCTACACCTTC. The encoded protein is CASSLESGLLAGYTF.

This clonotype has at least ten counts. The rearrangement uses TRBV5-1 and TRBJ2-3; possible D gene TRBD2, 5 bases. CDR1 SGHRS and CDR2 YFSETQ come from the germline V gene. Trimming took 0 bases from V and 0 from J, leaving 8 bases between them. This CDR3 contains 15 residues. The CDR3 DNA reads TGCGCCAGCAGCTTGGACCCGGGAAGCACAGATACGCAGTATTTT. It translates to CASSLDPGSTDTQYF.